This T cell receptor beta chain was profiled in a study of blood T cell repertoires in COVID-19. Whole-study context: Acute and convalescent COVID-19 specimens originated in the United States, Italy and Spain. T cells, B-cell-depleted T cells, or PBMCs supplied cDNA or gDNA.

J was trimmed by 2 bases and V by 4 bases; bases with no gene match: 4. CDR1 is SGHRS, CDR2 YFSETQ, per germline. The CDR3 spans 15 residues. In Seattle, patients joined the study during active infection and were tracked longitudinally. Per the study methods: Quantification of nucleated cells was approximated via reference gene primer amplification. Sequencing used immunoSEQ multiplex PCR; TCRdb keeps in-frame clones, though not all of them. The DNA was the basis for D and trimming; V, J and clone size are from that table. In the table there are nearly 350,000 clones, about nine tenths of which are singletons. In its sample, this clone was seen a few times.

The specimen sequenced was peripheral blood. The receptor's source is an older woman with COVID-19, enrolled during active disease. V is TRBV5-1 and J is TRBJ1-2; 11 nucleotides align to TRBD1. This CDR3 reads CASSPGQGANYGYTF. The CDR3 DNA reads TGCGCCAGCAGCCCCGGACAGGGGGCAAACTATGGCTACACCTTC.